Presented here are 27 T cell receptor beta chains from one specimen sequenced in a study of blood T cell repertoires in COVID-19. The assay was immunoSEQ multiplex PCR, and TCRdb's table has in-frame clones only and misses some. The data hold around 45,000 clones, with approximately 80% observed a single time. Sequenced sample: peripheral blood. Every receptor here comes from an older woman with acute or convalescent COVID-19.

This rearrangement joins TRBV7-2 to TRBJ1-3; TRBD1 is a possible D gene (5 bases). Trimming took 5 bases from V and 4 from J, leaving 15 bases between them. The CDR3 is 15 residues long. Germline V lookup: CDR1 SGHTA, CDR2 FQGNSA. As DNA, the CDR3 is TGTGCCAGCAGCCCTGACAGTTCCAGAGGAAACACCATATATTTT. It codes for CASSPDSSRGNTIYF. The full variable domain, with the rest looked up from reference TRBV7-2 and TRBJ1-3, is GAGVSQSPSNKVTEKGKDVELRCDPISGHTALYWYRQSLGQGLEFLIYFQGNSAPDKSGLPSDRFSAERTGGSVSTLTIQRTQQEDSAVYLCASSPDSSRGNTIYFGEGSWLTVV.

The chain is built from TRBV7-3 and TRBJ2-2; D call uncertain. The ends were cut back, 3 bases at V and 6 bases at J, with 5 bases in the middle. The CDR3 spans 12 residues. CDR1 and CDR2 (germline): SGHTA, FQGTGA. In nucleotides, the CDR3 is TGTGCCAGCAGCTTGACATCCGGGGAGCTGTTTTTT. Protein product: CASSLTSGELFF.

The CDR3 here is CASSGDTGANSPLHF. The CDR3 coding sequence is TGTGCCAGCAGCGGCGACACAGGAGCTAATTCACCCCTCCACTTT. The chain combines TRBV9 with TRBJ1-6; TRBD1 is a possible D gene (5 bases). Trimming removed 3 bases at V and 6 bases at J, with 13 bases between. The V gene's germline CDR1 is SGDLS and CDR2 YYNGEE. The CDR3 sequence is 15 residues long.

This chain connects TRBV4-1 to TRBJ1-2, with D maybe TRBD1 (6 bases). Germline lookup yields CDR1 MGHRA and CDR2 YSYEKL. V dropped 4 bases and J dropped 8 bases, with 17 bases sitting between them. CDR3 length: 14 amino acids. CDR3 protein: CASSPVVGAGGYTF. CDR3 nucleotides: TGCGCCAGCAGCCCTGTCGTGGGGGCTGGCGGCTACACCTTC.

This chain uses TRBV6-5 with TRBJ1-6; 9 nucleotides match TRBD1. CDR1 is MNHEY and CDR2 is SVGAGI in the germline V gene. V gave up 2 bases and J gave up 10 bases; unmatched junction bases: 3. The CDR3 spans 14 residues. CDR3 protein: CASSYGTGKSPLHF. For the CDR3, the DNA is TGTGCCAGCAGTTACGGGACAGGGAAATCACCCCTCCACTTT.

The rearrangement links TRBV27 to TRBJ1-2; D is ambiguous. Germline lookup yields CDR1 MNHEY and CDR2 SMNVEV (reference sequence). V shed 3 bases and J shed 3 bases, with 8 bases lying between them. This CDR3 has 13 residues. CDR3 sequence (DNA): TGTGCCAGCAGTTTGTGGGCAGACTATGGCTACACCTTC. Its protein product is CASSLWADYGYTF.

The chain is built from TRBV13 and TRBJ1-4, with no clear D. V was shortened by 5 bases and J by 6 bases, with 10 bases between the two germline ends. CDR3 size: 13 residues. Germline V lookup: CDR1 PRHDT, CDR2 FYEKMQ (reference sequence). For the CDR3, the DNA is TGTGCCAGCAGCATCAGTCCAGATGAAAAACTGTTTTTT. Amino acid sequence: CASSISPDEKLFF.

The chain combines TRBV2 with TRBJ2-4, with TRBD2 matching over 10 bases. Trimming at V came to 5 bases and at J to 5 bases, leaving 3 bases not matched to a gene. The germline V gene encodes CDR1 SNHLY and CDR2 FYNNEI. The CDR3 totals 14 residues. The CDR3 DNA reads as TGTGCCAGCAGTAGCGGGGGGGCCGAAAACATTCAGTACTTC. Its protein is CASSSGGAENIQYF.

The DNA for the CDR3 is TGCGCCAGCAGCTTGGCGGACAGATATGGCTACACCTTC. Translating gives CASSLADRYGYTF. The chain joins TRBV5-1 to TRBJ1-2, with D possibly matching TRBD1 (6 bases). V gave up 0 bases and J gave up 5 bases, with 8 bases separating them. The CDR3 has 13 residues. CDR1 and CDR2 from the germline V gene are SGHRS and YFSETQ.

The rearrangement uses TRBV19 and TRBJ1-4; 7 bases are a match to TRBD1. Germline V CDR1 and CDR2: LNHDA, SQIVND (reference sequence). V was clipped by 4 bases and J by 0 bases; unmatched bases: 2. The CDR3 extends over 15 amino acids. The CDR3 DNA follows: TGTGCCAGTAGTAGCGGGACAGCAACTAATGAAAAACTGTTTTTT. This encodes CASSSGTATNEKLFF.

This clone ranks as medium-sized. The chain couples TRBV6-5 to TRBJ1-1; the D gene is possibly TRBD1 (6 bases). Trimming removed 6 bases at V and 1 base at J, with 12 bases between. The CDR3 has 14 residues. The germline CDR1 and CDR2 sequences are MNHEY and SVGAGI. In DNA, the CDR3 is TGTGCCAGCAGACCCTTGACAGGGAACACTGAAGCTTTCTTT. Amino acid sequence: CASRPLTGNTEAFF.

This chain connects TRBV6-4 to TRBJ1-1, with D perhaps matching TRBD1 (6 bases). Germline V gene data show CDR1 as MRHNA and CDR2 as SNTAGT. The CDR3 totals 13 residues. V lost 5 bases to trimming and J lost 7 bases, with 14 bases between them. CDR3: CASSPDRIREAFF. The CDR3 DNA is TGTGCCAGCAGTCCCGACAGGATCCGTGAAGCTTTCTTT.

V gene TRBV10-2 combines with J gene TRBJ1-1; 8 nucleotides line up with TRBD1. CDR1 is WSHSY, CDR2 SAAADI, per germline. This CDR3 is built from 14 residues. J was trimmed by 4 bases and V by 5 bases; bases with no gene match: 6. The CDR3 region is CASSPQGAFTEAFF. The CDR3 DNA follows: TGCGCCAGCAGTCCGCAGGGGGCATTCACTGAAGCTTTCTTT.

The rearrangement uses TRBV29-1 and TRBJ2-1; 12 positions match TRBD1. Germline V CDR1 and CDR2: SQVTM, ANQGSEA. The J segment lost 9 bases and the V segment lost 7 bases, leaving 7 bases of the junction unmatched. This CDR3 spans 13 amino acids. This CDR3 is CSAPGQGAVEQFF. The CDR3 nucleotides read TGCAGCGCACCGGGACAGGGGGCGGTTGAGCAGTTCTTC.

CDR3 sequence (DNA): TGTGCCAGCAGTCCCCCGGGACGGGGGACCTACGAGCAGTACTTC. It is translated as CASSPPGRGTYEQYF. The rearrangement joins TRBV2 to TRBJ2-7; weak D call: TRBD2 (6 bases). Looked up from germline, CDR1 is SNHLY and CDR2 is FYNNEI. CDR3 length: 15 residues. The germline V and J ends were trimmed by 5 bases and 2 bases, with 16 bases remaining between them.

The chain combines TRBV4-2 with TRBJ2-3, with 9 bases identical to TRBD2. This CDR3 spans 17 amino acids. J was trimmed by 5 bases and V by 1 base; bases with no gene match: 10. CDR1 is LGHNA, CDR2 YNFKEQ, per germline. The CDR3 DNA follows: TGTGCCAGCAGCCAAGGTCGGGCGGGGGGGCAAAGAGATACGCAGTATTTT. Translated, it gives CASSQGRAGGQRDTQYF.

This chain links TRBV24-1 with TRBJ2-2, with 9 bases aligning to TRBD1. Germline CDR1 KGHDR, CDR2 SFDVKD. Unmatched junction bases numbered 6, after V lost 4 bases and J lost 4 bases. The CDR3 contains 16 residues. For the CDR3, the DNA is TGTGCCACCAGTGAGTCCGGACAGGGGCCCACCGGGGAGCTGTTTTTT. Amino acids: CATSESGQGPTGELFF.

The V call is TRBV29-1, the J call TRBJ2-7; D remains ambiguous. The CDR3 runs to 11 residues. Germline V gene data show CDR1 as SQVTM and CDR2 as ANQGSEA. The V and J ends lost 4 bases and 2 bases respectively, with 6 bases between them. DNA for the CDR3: TGCAGCGTTGCACAGACCTACGAGCAGTACTTC. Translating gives CSVAQTYEQYF.

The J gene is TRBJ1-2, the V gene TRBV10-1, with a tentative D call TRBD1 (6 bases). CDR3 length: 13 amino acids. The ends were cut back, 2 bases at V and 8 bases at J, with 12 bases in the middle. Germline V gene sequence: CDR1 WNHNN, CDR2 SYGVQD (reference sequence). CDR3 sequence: CASSETGGWGYTF. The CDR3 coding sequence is TGCGCCAGCAGTGAGACGGGGGGCTGGGGCTACACCTTC.

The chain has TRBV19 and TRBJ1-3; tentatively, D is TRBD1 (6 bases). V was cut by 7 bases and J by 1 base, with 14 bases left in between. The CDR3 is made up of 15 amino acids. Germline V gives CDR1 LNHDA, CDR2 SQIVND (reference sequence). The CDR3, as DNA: TGTGCCAGTACCTCGCGCGACAGGTCTGGAAACACCATATATTTT. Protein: CASTSRDRSGNTIYF. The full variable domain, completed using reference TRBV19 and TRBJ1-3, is DGGITQSPKYLFRKEGQNVTLSCEQNLNHDAMYWYRQDPGQGLRLIYYSQIVNDFQKGDIAEGYSVSREKKESFPLTVTSAQKNPTAFYLCASTSRDRSGNTIYFGEGSWLTVV.

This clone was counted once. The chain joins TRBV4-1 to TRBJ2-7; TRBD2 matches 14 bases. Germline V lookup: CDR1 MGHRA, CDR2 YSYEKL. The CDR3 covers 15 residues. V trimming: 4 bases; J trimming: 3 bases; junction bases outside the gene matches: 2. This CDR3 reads CASSPGTSGGYEQYF. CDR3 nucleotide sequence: TGCGCCAGCAGCCCCGGGACTAGCGGGGGCTACGAGCAGTACTTC.

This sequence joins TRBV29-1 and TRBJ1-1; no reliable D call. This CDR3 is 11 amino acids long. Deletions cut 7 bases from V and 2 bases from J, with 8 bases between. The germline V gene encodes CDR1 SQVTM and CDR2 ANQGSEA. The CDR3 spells CSGEGNTEAFF. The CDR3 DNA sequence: TGCAGCGGAGAGGGTAACACTGAAGCTTTCTTT.

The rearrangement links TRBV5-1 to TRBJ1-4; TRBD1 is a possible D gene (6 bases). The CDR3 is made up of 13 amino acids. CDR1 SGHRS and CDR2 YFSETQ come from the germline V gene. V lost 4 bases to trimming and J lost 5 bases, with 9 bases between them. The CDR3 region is CASSRDTNEKLFF. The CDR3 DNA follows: TGCGCCAGCAGCCGGGACACAAATGAAAAACTGTTTTTT.

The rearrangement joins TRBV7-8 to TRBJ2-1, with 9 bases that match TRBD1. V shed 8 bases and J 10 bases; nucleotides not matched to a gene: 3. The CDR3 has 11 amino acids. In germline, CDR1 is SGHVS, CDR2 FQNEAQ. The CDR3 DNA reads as TGTGCCAGCGGGACAGGGATCGAGCAGTTCTTC. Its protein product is CASGTGIEQFF.

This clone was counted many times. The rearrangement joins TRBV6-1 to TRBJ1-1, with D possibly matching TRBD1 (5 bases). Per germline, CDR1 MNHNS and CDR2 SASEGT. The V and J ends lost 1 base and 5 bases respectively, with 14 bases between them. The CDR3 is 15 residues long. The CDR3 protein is CASSEVGGTGTEAFF. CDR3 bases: TGTGCCAGCAGTGAAGTTGGAGGGACGGGGACTGAAGCTTTCTTT.

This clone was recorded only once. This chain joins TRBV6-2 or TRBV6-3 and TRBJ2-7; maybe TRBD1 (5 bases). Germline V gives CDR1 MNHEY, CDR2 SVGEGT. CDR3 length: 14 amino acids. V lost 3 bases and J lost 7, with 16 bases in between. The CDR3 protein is CASSYQQSDIEQYF. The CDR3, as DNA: TGTGCCAGCAGTTATCAACAATCGGACATAGAGCAGTACTTC.

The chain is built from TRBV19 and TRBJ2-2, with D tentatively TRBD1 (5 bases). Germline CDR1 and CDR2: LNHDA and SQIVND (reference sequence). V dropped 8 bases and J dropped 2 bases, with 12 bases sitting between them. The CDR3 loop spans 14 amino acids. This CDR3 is CASRKDRNTGELFF. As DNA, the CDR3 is TGTGCCAGTCGGAAAGACAGAAACACCGGGGAGCTGTTTTTT. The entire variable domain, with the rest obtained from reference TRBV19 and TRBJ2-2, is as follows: DGGITQSPKYLFRKEGQNVTLSCEQNLNHDAMYWYRQDPGQGLRLIYYSQIVNDFQKGDIAEGYSVSREKKESFPLTVTSAQKNPTAFYLCASRKDRNTGELFFGEGSRLTVL.